The TCR beta chain under discussion was sequenced for a study of shared clonotypes between healthy human individuals. For this clone: Its antigen is as yet unknown.

V was shortened by 2 bases and J by 8 bases, with 9 bases between the two germline ends. The CDR3 runs to 13 residues. The germline V gene has CDR1 MGHDK and CDR2 SYGVNS. Whole-study results and caveats: Shared clonotypes across all four donors exceeded non-shared ones in generation probability.

The protocol was immunoSEQ multiplex PCR, while the TCRdb copy is restricted to in-frame clones and leaves out a portion. The repertoire holds under 1,100,000 clones, under 80% seen once, with roughly 1.5% in the top ten. The source material was memory CD4+ T cells sorted from blood. Subset here: CD45RA-negative fraction. This clonotype originated in a man between 18 and 29 years old in good health. The chain combines TRBV25-1 with TRBJ1-4; D is uncertain. CDR3 coding DNA: TGTGCCAGCAGTGAAAATACGGGCGAAAAACTGTTTTTT. Amino acids: CASSENTGEKLFF.